This paragraph reports one T cell receptor beta chain. Its antigen is undetermined. V gave up 1 base and J gave up 2 bases; unmatched junction bases: 20. The CDR3 length is 21 residues. Germline V gene lookup returns CDR1 SGHVS and CDR2 FQNEAQ. The data stem from a study of blood T cells in healthy people across ages. Overall study findings and caveats: Roughly linearly, TCR beta diversity per million T cells fell as age increased.

Researchers isolated at least 7 million PBMCs per sample. Together with a sample-barcoded 5' primer, a J-beta primer mix was included in a second PCR lasting roughly 6 to 12 cycles. Every cDNA was tagged by a template-switch adaptor with 12 random nucleotides. One entry per CDR3 protein, called by TCRdb with MiXCR from the 5' RACE reads. The table records 700,000 to 900,000 distinct CDR3 sequences, about 53% of them present only once. The sample taken for sequencing was blood. This chain connects TRBV7-8 to TRBJ2-1, with 7 bases lining up with TRBD2. The TCR was taken from an elderly man in good health. In nucleotides, the CDR3 is TGTGCCAGCAGCTTAGGCAGGGAGGTTCTAGCGGTTAGTAGGCCCTACAATGAGCAGTTCTTC. The encoded protein is CASSLGREVLAVSRPYNEQFF.